These 8 T cell receptor beta chains originate from one sample sequenced in a study of blood T cells in healthy people across ages. PCR was performed a second time for about 6 to 12 cycles using a sample-barcoded 5' primer and a J-beta primer mix. TCRdb used MiXCR to reprocess the 5' RACE reads, holding one entry per CDR3 protein. This sample has approximately 1,000,000 distinct CDR3 sequences, with more than 40% found just once. Sequencing used blood. The origin of the receptors is an older woman in good health.

This clonotype occurred a few times. In nucleotides, the CDR3 is TGTGCCAGCAGTCTCTCACTAGCGGGAGTGGGGGAGACCCAGTACTTC. Translated: CASSLSLAGVGETQYF. This rearrangement joins TRBV6-5 to TRBJ2-5; 11 nucleotides agree with TRBD2. V lost 5 bases to trimming and J lost 5 bases; unmatched junction nucleotides: 10. The CDR3 has 16 amino acids. From germline, CDR1 is MNHEY and CDR2 SVGAGI.

This clonotype was picked up a small number of times. The chain carries TRBV29-1 and TRBJ2-5, with no clear D. CDR1 is SQVTM and CDR2 is ANQGSEA in the germline V gene. There are 12 residues in the CDR3. The V and J ends lost 4 bases and 0 bases respectively, with 6 bases between them. CDR3 amino acids: CSVVWNQETQYF. CDR3 nucleotide sequence: TGCAGCGTTGTCTGGAACCAAGAGACCCAGTACTTC.

There are a few counts of this clonotype. This rearrangement joins TRBV29-1 to TRBJ2-5, with 11 positions matching TRBD2. Germline-derived CDR1 and CDR2 are SQVTM and ANQGSEA. This CDR3 has 14 residues. J lost 2 bases, V lost 6 bases, and 5 bases had no gene match. CDR3: CSVRRTSGQETQYF. CDR3 DNA sequence: TGCAGCGTCCGCAGGACTAGCGGGCAAGAGACCCAGTACTTC.

This clonotype was detected only a few times. The rearrangement joins TRBV5-1 to TRBJ1-2, with D tentatively TRBD1 (5 bases). This CDR3 spans 15 amino acids. Per germline, CDR1 SGHRS and CDR2 YFSETQ. V lost 0 bases and J 5 bases, leaving 14 bases between the germline ends. CDR3 protein: CASSLAKGQGYGYTF. Here the CDR3 DNA reads TGCGCCAGCAGCTTGGCCAAGGGCCAGGGATATGGCTACACCTTC.

The J gene is TRBJ2-1, the V gene TRBV28; 8 nucleotides align to TRBD1. Germline values: CDR1 MDHEN, CDR2 SYDVKM. The CDR3 is made up of 15 amino acids. With 6 bases clipped from V and 9 bases from J, the junction kept 13 bases outside the gene matches. Here the CDR3 reads CASRLQGARGGEQFF. The CDR3 DNA is TGTGCCAGCAGGCTCCAGGGGGCGCGGGGAGGTGAGCAGTTCTTC.

This clonotype was seen at least ten times. The rearrangement joins TRBV11-1 to TRBJ2-1; D possibly corresponds to TRBD1 (5 bases). Deletions cut 1 base from V and 7 bases from J, with 11 bases between. Germline assignment: CDR1 SGHAT and CDR2 FQDESV (reference sequence). The CDR3 length is 14 residues. This CDR3 is CASSLGVGDNEQFF. DNA for the CDR3: TGTGCCAGCAGCTTAGGTGTAGGGGATAATGAGCAGTTCTTC.

The chain carries TRBV20-1 and TRBJ2-1, with D maybe TRBD2 (5 bases). Per the germline V gene, CDR1 is DFQATT and CDR2 is SNEGSKA (reference sequence). Trimming removed 1 base at V and 1 base at J, with 11 bases between. The CDR3 extends over 15 amino acids. CDR3 loop: CSARGPQRSYNEQFF. CDR3 bases: TGCAGTGCTAGAGGGCCCCAGCGGTCCTACAATGAGCAGTTCTTC.

The V gene is TRBV29-1, the J gene TRBJ2-1; D is ambiguous. The CDR3 has 14 amino acids. V lost 0 bases, J lost 10 bases, and 16 bases lay in between. Germline V gene lookup returns CDR1 SQVTM and CDR2 ANQGSEA. CDR3 DNA sequence: TGCAGCGTTGAAGATGGTCTCAGGCCCTTCGAGCAGTTCTTC. Residues: CSVEDGLRPFEQFF.